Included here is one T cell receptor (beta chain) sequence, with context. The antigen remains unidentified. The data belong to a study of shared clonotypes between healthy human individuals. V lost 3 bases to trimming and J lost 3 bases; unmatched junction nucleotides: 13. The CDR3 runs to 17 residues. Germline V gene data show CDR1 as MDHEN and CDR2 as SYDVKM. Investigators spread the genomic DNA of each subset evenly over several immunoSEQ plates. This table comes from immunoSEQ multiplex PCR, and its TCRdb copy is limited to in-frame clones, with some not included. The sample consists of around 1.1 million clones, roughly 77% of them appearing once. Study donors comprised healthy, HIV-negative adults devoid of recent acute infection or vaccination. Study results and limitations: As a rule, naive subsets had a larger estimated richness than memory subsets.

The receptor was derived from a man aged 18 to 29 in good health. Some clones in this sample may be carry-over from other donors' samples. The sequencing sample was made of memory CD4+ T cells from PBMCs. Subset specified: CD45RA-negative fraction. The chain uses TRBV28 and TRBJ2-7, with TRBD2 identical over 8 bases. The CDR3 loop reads CASSFGAAGGAFYEQYF. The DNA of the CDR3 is TGTGCCAGCAGTTTTGGGGCGGCGGGAGGTGCCTTCTACGAGCAGTACTTC.